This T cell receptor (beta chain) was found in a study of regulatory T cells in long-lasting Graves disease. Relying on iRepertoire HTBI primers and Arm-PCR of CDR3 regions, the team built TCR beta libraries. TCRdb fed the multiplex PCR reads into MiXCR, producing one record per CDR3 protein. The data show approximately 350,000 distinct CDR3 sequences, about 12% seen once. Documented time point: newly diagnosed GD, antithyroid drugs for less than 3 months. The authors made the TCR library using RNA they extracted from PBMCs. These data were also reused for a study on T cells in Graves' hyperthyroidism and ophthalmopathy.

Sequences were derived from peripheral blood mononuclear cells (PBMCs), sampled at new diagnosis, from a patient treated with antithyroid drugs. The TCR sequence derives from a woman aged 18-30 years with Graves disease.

CDR3: CASSQRSLVGTVMNEQFF. The CDR3 region has the DNA TGCGCCAGCAGCCAACGATCGTTGGTAGGGACGGTTATGAATGAGCAGTTCTTC. V and J are TRBV4-1 and TRBJ2-1; D may match TRBD1 or TRBD2 (5 bases each). This CDR3 contains 18 residues. From germline, CDR1 is MGHRA and CDR2 YSYEKL. Trimming shortened V by 2 bases and J by 7 bases, and 24 bases separated the two germline ends.